The clone carrying this T cell receptor beta chain was observed a single time. Its specificity is not known. The data originate from a study of shared clonotypes between healthy human individuals. Overall study context: With ages of 18 to 49, the donors were a couple of women and a few men.

Germline CDR1 is SGHNT and CDR2 is YYREEE (reference sequence). V shed 5 bases, J shed 5 bases, and the junction held 8 bases outside the gene matches. This CDR3 comprises 14 residues. Findings of the study overall: Memory subsets had estimated richness that was generally smaller than that of naive subsets.

Sequenced by immunoSEQ multiplex PCR; TCRdb stores in-frame clones only, minus some. The sample consists of roughly 1,100,000 clones, 60% to 80% of them appearing once. The TCR was taken from a man aged 18-30 years in good health. This chain connects TRBV5-4 to TRBJ2-3; TRBD2 aligns across 7 bases. Source material: memory CD4+ T cells sorted from blood. Subset defined: CD45RA-negative fraction. The CDR3 DNA is TGTGCCAGCAGTAGGGACTATCGAGGAGATACGCAGTATTTT. Protein sequence: CASSRDYRGDTQYF.